Listed below are T cell receptor beta chains from one sample, sequenced in a study. TCRdb reanalysed the multiplex PCR reads using MiXCR and keeps one entry per CDR3 protein. This table has 150 to 200 distinct CDR3 sequences, 8.5% to 10% appearing once. Material for sequencing was Tregs sorted from blood. These receptors were taken from a female donor with breast cancer. CDR3s include the opening cysteine and the closing phenylalanine or tryptophan. D genes are given only for firm matches. Size tells how often a clone was seen (once, few, many) or the class of an expanded clone, and some rows leave it out.

j_gene | v_gene | abundance | d_gene | CDR3aa | CDR3nt
TRBJ1-2 | TRBV12-3/TRBV12-4 | large | NA | CASSSTGLGYTF | TGTGCCAGCAGTTCCACAGGGCTTGGCTACACCTTC
TRBJ1-2 | TRBV12-3/TRBV12-4 | large | NA | CASSPVNYGYTF | TGTGCCAGCAGCCCGGTGAACTATGGCTACACCTTC
TRBJ1-2 | TRBV12-3/TRBV12-4 | medium-sized | TRBD1 | CASSPGTGEGYTF | TGTGCCAGCAGTCCCGGGACAGGGGAAGGCTACACCTTC
TRBJ1-2 | TRBV12-3/TRBV12-4 | medium-sized | NA | CASSLGGFYGYTF | TGTGCCAGCAGTTTAGGCGGGTTTTATGGCTACACCTTC
TRBJ1-2 | TRBV12-3/TRBV12-4 | hyperexpanded | TRBD1 | CASSFETGAGYTF | TGTGCCAGCAGTTTTGAGACAGGGGCTGGCTACACCTTC
TRBJ1-2 | TRBV12-3/TRBV12-4 | hyperexpanded | NA | CASSPSNYGYTF | TGTGCCAGCAGCCCTTCTAACTATGGCTACACCTTC
TRBJ1-2 | TRBV12-3/TRBV12-4 | hyperexpanded | TRBD1 | CASRMTGTSFDTF | TGTGCCAGCAGAATGACAGGGACGTCCTTCGACACCTTC
TRBJ1-2 | TRBV12-3/TRBV12-4 | medium-sized | NA | CASSLQLTNYGYTF | TGTGCCAGCAGTTTACAGCTCACTAACTATGGCTACACCTTC
TRBJ1-2 | TRBV12-3/TRBV12-4 | large | NA | CASTEQPRRGYTF | TGTGCCAGCACCGAACAACCACGAAGGGGCTACACCTTC
TRBJ1-2 | TRBV12-3/TRBV12-4 | hyperexpanded | NA | CASSHQRTGNYGYTF | TGTGCCAGCAGTCATCAAAGAACAGGCAACTATGGCTACACCTTC
TRBJ1-2 | TRBV12-3/TRBV12-4 | medium-sized | TRBD1 | CASRGNRDRGMSWYGYTF | TGTGCCAGCAGGGGAAACCGGGACAGGGGAATGAGTTGGTATGGCTACACCTTC
TRBJ1-2 | TRBV12-3/TRBV12-4 | many | NA | CASLIGGAYGYTF | TGTGCCAGCCTCATAGGAGGGGCTTATGGCTACACCTTC
TRBJ1-2 | TRBV12-3/TRBV12-4 | medium-sized | NA | CASRPTDSPYYGYTF | TGTGCCAGCAGACCCACGGACTCTCCCTACTATGGCTACACCTTC
TRBJ1-2 | TRBV12-3/TRBV12-4 | few | NA | CASGWAHRGYTF | TGTGCCAGCGGGTGGGCTCATCGGGGCTACACCTTC
TRBJ1-2 | TRBV12-3/TRBV12-4 | large | NA | CASSERGGLYGYTF | TGTGCCAGCAGTGAGCGTGGTGGGCTCTATGGCTACACCTTC
TRBJ1-2 | TRBV12-3/TRBV12-4 | medium-sized | NA | CASSGANYGYTF | TGTGCCAGCAGTGGAGCAAACTATGGCTACACCTTC
TRBJ1-2 | TRBV12-3/TRBV12-4 | large | NA | CASSLTGSAFYGYTF | TGTGCCAGCAGTTTAACAGGGAGCGCTTTCTATGGCTACACCTTC
TRBJ1-2 | TRBV12-3/TRBV12-4 | medium-sized | NA | CASSPGPRYGYTF | TGTGCCAGCAGCCCCGGACCACGCTATGGCTACACCTTC
TRBJ1-2 | TRBV12-3/TRBV12-4 | NA | TRBD1 | CASSWTGLYGYTF | TGTGCCAGCAGCTGGACAGGCCTCTATGGCTACACCTTC
TRBJ1-2 | TRBV12-3/TRBV12-4 | medium-sized | TRBD1 | CASSLWTGEGGYTF | TGTGCCAGCAGCCTTTGGACAGGGGAGGGTGGCTACACCTTC
TRBJ1-2 | TRBV12-3/TRBV12-4 | medium-sized | NA | CASSLGSGLGGYTF | TGTGCCAGCAGTTTGGGCAGCGGCTTAGGAGGCTACACCTTC
TRBJ1-2 | TRBV12-3/TRBV12-4 | hyperexpanded | NA | CASSLKGSSYGYTF | TGTGCCAGCAGTTTAAAGGGGTCAAGCTATGGCTACACCTTC
TRBJ1-2 | TRBV12-3/TRBV12-4 | medium-sized | NA | CASLTRGNYGYTF | TGTGCCAGCCTGACCCGGGGAAACTATGGCTACACCTTC
TRBJ1-2 | TRBV12-3/TRBV12-4 | large | TRBD1 | CASSPGQGYGYTF | TGTGCCAGCAGTCCAGGACAGGGTTATGGCTACACCTTC
TRBJ1-2 | TRBV12-3/TRBV12-4 | medium-sized | NA | CASSSLGTNYGYTF | TGTGCCAGCAGTTCTTTGGGCACTAACTATGGCTACACCTTC
TRBJ1-2 | TRBV12-3/TRBV12-4 | few | NA | CASSPGQYGYTF | TGTGCCAGCAGCCCCGGACAGTATGGCTACACCTTC
TRBJ1-2 | TRBV12-3/TRBV12-4 | medium-sized | NA | CASSLADGPNYGYTF | TGTGCCAGCAGTTTAGCGGACGGCCCTAACTATGGCTACACCTTC
TRBJ1-2 | TRBV12-3/TRBV12-4 | medium-sized | TRBD1 | CASTTTTGRGSYTF | TGTGCCAGCACTACTACGACAGGGAGAGGGAGCTACACCTTC
TRBJ1-2 | TRBV12-3/TRBV12-4 | few | NA | CASSLGQKTF | TGTGCCAGCAGTTTAGGCCAGAAGACCTTC
TRBJ1-2 | TRBV12-3/TRBV12-4 | medium-sized | TRBD1 | CASSSGQGGDGYTF | TGTGCCAGCAGTTCGGGACAGGGAGGGGATGGCTACACCTTC
TRBJ1-2 | TRBV12-3/TRBV12-4 | medium-sized | NA | CASRRDRGYGYTF | TGTGCCAGCAGGAGAGACAGAGGGTATGGCTACACCTTC
TRBJ1-2 | TRBV12-3/TRBV12-4 | medium-sized | TRBD1 | CASSLTGVTGYTF | TGTGCCAGCAGTTTAACAGGGGTAACTGGCTACACCTTC
TRBJ1-2 | TRBV12-3/TRBV12-4 | medium-sized | NA | CASNSQGYGYTF | TGTGCCAGCAATTCACAGGGCTATGGCTACACCTTC
TRBJ1-2 | TRBV12-3/TRBV12-4 | large | NA | CASSSPGVDGYTF | TGTGCCAGCAGTTCCCCTGGGGTGGATGGCTACACCTTC
TRBJ1-2 | TRBV12-3/TRBV12-4 | medium-sized | NA | CASSLSLHVNSMTGYTF | TGTGCCAGCAGTTTATCCCTCCACGTAAACAGCATGACAGGCTACACCTTC
TRBJ1-2 | TRBV12-3/TRBV12-4 | medium-sized | TRBD1 | CASSLDRGKGGYTF | TGTGCCAGCAGTCTCGACAGGGGCAAAGGTGGCTACACCTTC
TRBJ1-2 | TRBV12-3/TRBV12-4 | medium-sized | NA | CASSFTLGNYGYTF | TGTGCCAGCAGTTTCACCCTCGGGAACTATGGCTACACCTTC
TRBJ1-2 | TRBV12-3/TRBV12-4 | hyperexpanded | NA | CASSSLADGYTF | TGTGCCAGCAGCTCCCTAGCGGATGGCTACACCTTC
TRBJ1-2 | TRBV12-3/TRBV12-4 | medium-sized | NA | CASSAGPNYGYTF | TGTGCCAGCAGTGCGGGGCCTAACTATGGCTACACCTTC
TRBJ1-2 | TRBV12-3/TRBV12-4 | large | NA | CASSYVAGSGYGYTF | TGTGCCAGCAGTTATGTCGCAGGCTCGGGGTATGGCTACACCTTC
TRBJ1-2 | TRBV12-3/TRBV12-4 | medium-sized | TRBD1 | CASSRDRIYGYTF | TGTGCCAGCAGTCGGGACAGAATCTATGGCTACACCTTC
TRBJ1-2 | TRBV12-3/TRBV12-4 | many | NA | CASSGSSYGYTF | TGTGCCAGCAGTGGGAGCAGCTATGGCTACACCTTC
TRBJ1-2 | TRBV12-3/TRBV12-4 | many | NA | CASSSPGHPYGYTF | TGTGCCAGCAGTTCCCCGGGACACCCCTATGGCTACACCTTC
TRBJ1-2 | TRBV12-3/TRBV12-4 | hyperexpanded | NA | CASSLLGDYGYTF | TGTGCCAGCAGTCTCCTAGGGGACTATGGCTACACCTTC
TRBJ1-2 | TRBV12-3/TRBV12-4 | many | NA | CASTQEAGGYTF | TGTGCCAGCACCCAGGAGGCGGGTGGCTACACCTTC
TRBJ1-2 | TRBV12-3/TRBV12-4 | many | TRBD1 | CASSLARTGNYGYTF | TGTGCCAGCAGTTTAGCCCGGACAGGGAACTATGGCTACACCTTC
TRBJ1-2 | TRBV12-3/TRBV12-4 | NA | TRBD1 | CASTDRDYGYTF | TGTGCCAGCACTGACAGGGACTATGGCTACACCTTC
TRBJ1-2 | TRBV12-3/TRBV12-4 | large | NA | CASSTGFTGYTF | TGTGCCAGCAGTACAGGGTTTACTGGCTACACCTTC
TRBJ1-2 | TRBV12-3/TRBV12-4 | NA | NA | CASRSTDGYGYTF | TGTGCCAGCAGGTCGACAGATGGCTATGGCTACACCTTC
TRBJ1-2 | TRBV12-3/TRBV12-4 | NA | TRBD1 | CASSSTGSAYGYTF | TGTGCCAGCAGCTCGACAGGGTCAGCCTATGGCTACACCTTC
TRBJ1-2 | TRBV12-3/TRBV12-4 | medium-sized | NA | CASSLLANYGYTF | TGTGCCAGCAGTTTGTTAGCTAACTATGGCTACACCTTC
TRBJ1-2 | TRBV12-3/TRBV12-4 | large | TRBD1 | CASSSVRTGIGYTF | TGTGCCAGCAGTTCCGTCAGGACAGGGATCGGCTACACCTTC
TRBJ1-2 | TRBV12-3/TRBV12-4 | NA | TRBD1 | CASSPRDRVHGYTF | TGTGCCAGCAGTCCCCGGGACAGGGTGCATGGCTACACCTTC
TRBJ1-2 | TRBV12-3/TRBV12-4 | many | NA | CASSPADGYTF | TGTGCCAGCAGTCCGGCAGATGGCTACACCTTC
TRBJ1-2 | TRBV12-3/TRBV12-4 | hyperexpanded | NA | CASSLQGLNYGYTF | TGTGCCAGCAGTTTACAGGGATTAAACTATGGCTACACCTTC
TRBJ1-2 | TRBV12-3/TRBV12-4 | medium-sized | NA | CASSMDGNYGYTF | TGTGCCAGCAGCATGGACGGAAACTATGGCTACACCTTC
TRBJ1-2 | TRBV12-3/TRBV12-4 | medium-sized | NA | CASSLTRGAFYGYTF | TGTGCCAGCAGTTTAACAAGGGGCGCTTTCTATGGCTACACCTTC
TRBJ1-2 | TRBV12-3/TRBV12-4 | large | NA | CASRGDNSYGYTF | TGTGCCAGCAGAGGAGACAACAGCTATGGCTACACCTTC
TRBJ1-2 | TRBV12-3/TRBV12-4 | large | TRBD1 | CASSPGQGLSNYGYTF | TGTGCCAGCAGCCCGGGACAGGGGCTCTCTAACTATGGCTACACCTTC